These T cell receptor beta chains were read from a single sample in a study. MiXCR, applied by TCRdb to the RT-PCR reads, yields one record per CDR3 protein. The profile shows about 680,000 distinct CDR3 sequences, 12% to 15% of them singletons. Sequenced input: memory CD4+ T cells from blood. The receptors originated from a female donor in good health, serving as a healthy control. Each CDR3 is given with its conserved first and last residue. The D gene is left open where the match is weak. Clone size is stated in some rows and not others, as once, few, many or a class when expanded.

j_call cdr3_length d_call clone_size v_call cdr3_aa cdr3_nt
TRBJ2-1 17 TRBD2 - TRBV11-1 CASSPGLAGGPYNEQFF TGTGCCAGCAGCCCGGGACTAGCGGGGGGCCCCTACAATGAGCAGTTCTTC
TRBJ1-2 13 TRBD1 few TRBV11-2 CASSLDRDRGYTF TGTGCCAGCAGCCTCGACAGGGATCGTGGCTACACCTTC
TRBJ2-7 15 TRBD1 - TRBV24-1 CATSTWTGGTYEQYF TGTGCCACCAGTACATGGACAGGGGGGACCTACGAGCAGTACTTC
TRBJ1-6 13 - few TRBV30 CAWSRGGESPLHF TGTGCCTGGAGCAGGGGTGGTGAATCACCCCTCCACTTT
TRBJ1-5 15 - - TRBV10-3 CAISESGRTGQPQHF TGTGCCATCAGTGAGTCTGGCCGTACGGGTCAGCCCCAGCATTTT
TRBJ2-7 15 TRBD1 - TRBV5-1 CASSLDPRTGQEQYF TGCGCCAGCAGCTTGGACCCAAGGACAGGGCAGGAGCAGTACTTC
TRBJ2-2 16 - once TRBV7-9 CASSLAALRGTGELFF TGTGCCAGCAGCTTAGCGGCGCTGCGGGGCACCGGGGAGCTGTTTTTT
TRBJ2-1 15 - many TRBV5-1 CASSPQGSSYNEQFF TGCGCCAGCAGTCCCCAGGGCAGCTCCTACAATGAGCAGTTCTTC
TRBJ2-2 14 - few TRBV20-1 CSARDPQGPGELFF TGCAGTGCTAGAGATCCACAGGGTCCCGGGGAGCTGTTTTTT
TRBJ2-7 16 - few TRBV4-2 CASSQDLGVGGVEQYF TGTGCCAGCAGCCAAGATCTAGGGGTAGGGGGTGTCGAGCAGTACTTC
TRBJ2-3 13 - - TRBV19 CASSNLRTDTQYF TGTGCCAGTAGCAACCTTAGAACAGATACGCAGTATTTT
TRBJ2-3 18 TRBD2 many TRBV28 CASSKLAGGGGQKDTQYF TGTGCCAGCAGTAAGCTAGCGGGAGGTGGTGGTCAGAAAGATACGCAGTATTTT
TRBJ2-1 14 - - TRBV7-2 CASSLSPPGGERFF TGTGCCAGCAGCTTATCCCCCCCAGGGGGGGAGCGGTTCTTC
TRBJ1-5 15 - many TRBV12-3/TRBV12-4 CASSRRLDSNQPQHF TGTGCCAGCAGCCGACGGCTAGATAGCAATCAGCCCCAGCATTTT
TRBJ1-5 12 - - TRBV30 CAWSGGGKTQHF TGTGCCTGGAGCGGGGGCGGGAAGACCCAGCATTTT
TRBJ1-5 14 TRBD1 few TRBV15 CATSYGTGSQPQHF TGTGCCACCAGCTACGGGACAGGGAGTCAGCCCCAGCATTTT
TRBJ2-4 14 - - TRBV12-3/TRBV12-4 CASSLAPGENIQYF TGTGCCAGCAGTTTGGCTCCCGGGGAAAACATTCAGTACTTC
TRBJ1-2 15 TRBD1 few TRBV24-1 CATSEGGQDYYGYTF TGTGCCACCAGTGAAGGCGGACAGGACTACTATGGCTACACCTTC
TRBJ1-2 16 TRBD1 - TRBV7-3 CASSRGTGGASSGYTF TGTGCCAGCAGCCGAGGGACAGGGGGCGCATCGAGCGGCTACACCTTC
TRBJ2-7 13 - many TRBV28 CASSEHSSYEQYF TGTGCCAGCAGCGAACATAGCTCCTACGAGCAGTACTTC
TRBJ2-1 18 TRBD2 once TRBV18 CASSPRGGAGGVSGEQFF TGTGCCAGCTCACCCCGGGGCGGAGCGGGAGGCGTCTCGGGTGAGCAGTTCTTC
TRBJ2-3 18 TRBD2 - TRBV24-1 CATSDSLPSGESTDTQYF TGTGCCACCAGTGATTCCCTTCCTAGCGGGGAAAGCACAGATACGCAGTATTTT
TRBJ2-1 16 TRBD2 many TRBV6-2/TRBV6-3 CASKILARSSYNEQFF TGTGCCAGCAAAATACTAGCGCGGAGCTCCTACAATGAGCAGTTCTTC
TRBJ2-6 15 TRBD1 few TRBV4-2 CASSQDRGKANVLTF TGTGCCAGCAGCCAAGACAGGGGGAAGGCCAACGTCCTGACTTTC
TRBJ2-5 15 TRBD2 many TRBV9 CASKEGSGSLETQYF TGTGCCAGCAAAGAGGGTAGCGGGAGTCTAGAGACCCAGTACTTC
TRBJ1-5 14 TRBD1 - TRBV6-5 CASSRGRGGQPQHF TGTGCCAGCAGCAGGGGGCGGGGAGGCCAGCCCCAGCATTTT
TRBJ2-1 14 - - TRBV5-1 CASSLSGIGNEQFF TGCGCCAGCAGCTTGTCGGGGATTGGCAATGAGCAGTTCTTC
TRBJ2-7 11 - few TRBV20-1 CSAFYTYEQYF TGCAGTGCTTTCTACACCTACGAGCAGTACTTC
TRBJ1-1 15 - few TRBV18 CASSQQQGKATEAFF TGTGCCAGCTCCCAACAACAGGGAAAAGCCACTGAAGCTTTCTTT
TRBJ1-2 14 - - TRBV18 CASSLDGTPDGYTF TGTGCCAGCTCACTCGACGGTACTCCCGACGGCTACACCTTC
TRBJ1-6 14 - few TRBV6-5 CASSTYEGDSPLHF TGTGCCAGCAGTACCTACGAGGGGGATTCACCCCTCCACTTT
TRBJ1-2 13 - many TRBV5-1 CASSPDSVYGYTF TGCGCCAGCAGCCCGGACAGTGTCTATGGCTACACCTTC
TRBJ1-2 13 TRBD1 few TRBV20-1 CSAADRGRCGYTF TGCAGTGCTGCGGACAGGGGGCGTTGCGGCTACACCTTC
TRBJ2-3 15 - - TRBV20-1 CSAIPRQGGPDTQYF TGCAGTGCTATCCCCCGACAGGGAGGCCCAGATACGCAGTATTTT
TRBJ2-7 14 - - TRBV11-2 CASSLTPVAYEQYF TGTGCCAGCAGCTTAACCCCGGTTGCCTACGAGCAGTACTTC
TRBJ2-7 16 - - TRBV6-5 CASSYSRGGAQGEQYF TGTGCCAGCAGTTACTCGAGAGGGGGGGCGCAGGGCGAGCAGTACTTC
TRBJ2-3 16 TRBD2 - TRBV5-1 CASSPVGGASTDTQYF TGCGCCAGCAGCCCTGTCGGGGGGGCTAGCACAGATACGCAGTATTTT
TRBJ2-7 13 - many TRBV28 CASRQVSSYEQYF TGTGCCAGCAGACAGGTGAGCTCCTACGAGCAGTACTTC
TRBJ1-4 14 - few TRBV4-3 CASSLREPPEKLFF TGCGCCAGCAGCCTCCGGGAACCCCCGGAAAAACTGTTTTTT
TRBJ1-5 17 - - TRBV12-3/TRBV12-4 CASSFSLGRYNGGPQHF TGTGCCAGCAGTTTTTCGTTGGGACGGTACAATGGGGGGCCCCAGCATTTT
TRBJ2-5 11 TRBD1 few TRBV20-1 CSADRALTQYF TGCAGTGCTGACAGGGCCCTGACCCAGTACTTC
TRBJ2-3 15 - many TRBV5-1 CASSLARQSTDTQYF TGCGCCAGCAGCTTGGCAAGGCAGTCCACAGATACGCAGTATTTT
TRBJ1-2 16 TRBD1 many TRBV9 CASSAYPTGQNYGYTF TGTGCCAGCAGCGCCTACCCCACGGGACAGAACTATGGCTACACCTTC
TRBJ1-2 15 - - TRBV4-3 CASSQEWGALGGYTF TGCGCCAGCAGCCAAGAATGGGGGGCATTAGGTGGCTACACCTTC
TRBJ2-7 18 - few TRBV6-2/TRBV6-3 CASSYSLSWAGRLYEQYF TGTGCCAGCAGTTACTCTCTATCGTGGGCAGGGCGGCTCTACGAGCAGTACTTC
TRBJ1-1 14 - - TRBV5-6 CASSPARGWTEAFF TGTGCCAGCAGCCCCGCAAGGGGGTGGACCGAAGCTTTCTTT
TRBJ2-1 16 - - TRBV19 CASSIPGNTIDNEQFF TGTGCCAGTAGTATCCCCGGGAATACCATAGACAATGAGCAGTTCTTC
TRBJ2-3 17 TRBD2 few TRBV5-1 CASSLDRLAGGSDTQYF TGCGCCAGCAGCCTGGACCGACTAGCGGGCGGATCAGATACGCAGTATTTT
TRBJ1-2 13 - many TRBV6-5 CASSYDPIYGYTF TGTGCCAGCAGTTACGATCCTATCTATGGCTACACCTTC
TRBJ2-4 14 - - TRBV29-1 CSVHLDPRGNIQYF TGCAGCGTACACCTGGATCCTAGAGGTAACATTCAGTACTTC
TRBJ2-7 13 - few TRBV12-3/TRBV12-4 CASSFNRYYEQYF TGTGCCAGCAGTTTTAACAGGTACTACGAGCAGTACTTC
TRBJ1-3 20 TRBD1 - TRBV4-3 CASSQDSYVVTGTAGNTIYF TGCGCCAGCAGCCAAGATTCTTATGTCGTGACAGGGACTGCCGGAAACACCATATATTTT
TRBJ1-2 16 TRBD1 few TRBV7-2 CASSLADRDRGLGYTF TGTGCCAGCAGCTTAGCAGACCGGGACAGGGGACTCGGCTACACCTTC